This T cell receptor (beta chain) was sequenced in a study of T cells after yellow fever vaccination. Concerning this clonotype: No antigen is known for it.

The study, taken as a whole, reports: Relatively few clonotypes were ones that appeared in both CD4 and CD8 compartments. It was a weaker secondary response, yet one that peaked faster, at day 5 versus 15.

TCRdb re-called the 5' RACE reads with MiXCR, one entry per CDR3 protein. The data contain about 320,000 distinct CDR3 sequences, over 8.5% of them singletons. The J segment lost 0 bases and the V segment lost 1 base, leaving 7 bases of the junction unmatched. Per the germline V gene, CDR1 is MGHRA and CDR2 is YSYEKL. The CDR3 runs to 17 residues. The specimen was CD4+ T cells sorted from PBMCs, collected 45 days after the yellow fever booster vaccination. The source of this sequence is a man younger than 35 who received the YFV17D yellow fever vaccine. V gene TRBV4-1 combines with J gene TRBJ1-2; the match to TRBD1 covers 8 bases. CDR3 in amino acids: CASSQVLRTGSNYGYTF. The CDR3 nucleotides are TGCGCCAGCAGCCAAGTACTCCGGACAGGGTCTAACTATGGCTACACCTTC.